What follows describes a single T cell receptor (beta chain). Clones were sequenced by immunoSEQ multiplex PCR, and TCRdb holds only the in-frame ones, with some missing. The sample lists more than 200,000 clones, less than 90% occurring once. This entry belongs to a study of blood T cell repertoires in COVID-19. V lost 2 bases to trimming and J lost 1 base, with 2 bases between them. The germline CDR1 and CDR2 sequences are SGHVS and FQNEAQ. CDR3 size: 12 residues. The receptor was derived from a man aged 25 to 45 with active or convalescent COVID-19. The chain uses TRBV7-8 and TRBJ1-1; D is unclear. Sequenced material: peripheral blood. The CDR3 nucleotides read TGTGCCAGCAGCTTACAGAACACTGAAGCTTTCTTT. It yields the protein CASSLQNTEAFF.